This is a list of T cell receptor beta chains from one sample in a study of T-cell reconstitution after alpha-beta-depleted transplantation in children. A single record per CDR3 protein comes from TCRdb applying MiXCR to the PCR reads. The data hold about 230,000 distinct CDR3 sequences, with roughly a tenth observed a single time. Here the sequenced sample was PBMCs from the stem cell graft donor, taken from the stem cell graft. The receptors come from a human donor who donated a stem cell graft to a child with SCID. The CDR3 runs from the conserved cysteine through the conserved F or W. Fields, in order: J gene, clone size, V gene, D gene, CDR3 DNA, CDR3 protein. The D gene is left open where the match is weak. Expanded clones are given a class, and other clones once, few, many or no size at all.

>TRBJ1-5|many|TRBV28|-
TGTGCCAGCACCCCCCCCGGGGCAGTCAATCAGCCCCAGCATTTT
CASTPPGAVNQPQHF
>TRBJ2-7|many|TRBV10-3|TRBD1
TGTGCCATCCGGACGGGACAGGGAGGAAACTACGAGCAGTACTTC
CAIRTGQGGNYEQYF
>TRBJ2-5|many|TRBV12-3/TRBV12-4|TRBD1
TGTGCCAGCAGATGGCAGGGGGCTGAGACCCAGTACTTC
CASRWQGAETQYF
>TRBJ1-5|many|TRBV7-9|TRBD1
TGTGCCAGCAGCTTAGGGACAGGGGGGGTATGGCAGCCCCAGCATTTT
CASSLGTGGVWQPQHF
>TRBJ2-3|many|TRBV20-1|TRBD1
TGCAGTGCCCTCAGGACAGGGGTGGTCAAGCAGTATTTT
CSALRTGVVKQYF
>TRBJ1-1|few|TRBV20-1|-
TGCAGTGCCAGGGGCGGGGCAGAACACACTGAAGCTTTCTTT
CSARGGAEHTEAFF
>TRBJ2-6|many|TRBV20-1|-
TGCAGTGCTAGCGGCGGAGATAACGTCCTGACTTTC
CSASGGDNVLTF
>TRBJ1-3|many|TRBV2|-
TGTGCCAGCAGGGTAGCAGAAGGAAACACCATATATTTT
CASRVAEGNTIYF
>TRBJ2-7|-|TRBV2|TRBD1
TGTGCCAGCTGGTTCCTCAGGGACAGCGAGCAGTACTTC
CASWFLRDSEQYF
>TRBJ1-5|many|TRBV12-3/TRBV12-4|TRBD1
TGTGCCAGCAGTCCCGGACAGGACTGGCAGCCCCAGCATTTT
CASSPGQDWQPQHF
>TRBJ2-7|many|TRBV6-5|-
TGTGCCAGCAGTAACCTCTACGAGCAGTACTTC
CASSNLYEQYF
>TRBJ2-7|many|TRBV6-5|-
TGTGCCAGCACTTCGTGGACCGGGACGGTCTCCTACGAGCAGTACTTC
CASTSWTGTVSYEQYF